This TCR beta chain was captured by sequencing in a study of PD-1 blockade in classical Hodgkin lymphoma. The germline V gene encodes CDR1 DFQATT and CDR2 SNEGSKA (reference sequence). This CDR3 contains 11 residues. Trimming removed 2 bases at V and 8 bases at J, with 9 bases between. The protocol was immunoSEQ multiplex PCR, while the TCRdb copy is restricted to in-frame clones and leaves out a portion. The sample has tens of thousands of clones, roughly 93% seen once. Study conclusions and caveats: Healthy donors were reported to have higher baseline TCR diversity than newly diagnosed patients.

Comment on this clone: What it binds is unknown.

Sample time point: newly diagnosed, previously untreated cHL patient sample. Newly diagnosed classical Hodgkin lymphoma PBMCs, still untreated, provided the comparison samples. Sequencing was carried out using peripheral blood mononuclear cells (PBMCs). The clonotype comes from a human donor with classical Hodgkin lymphoma. The V gene is TRBV20-1, the J gene TRBJ1-2; a weak D match, TRBD1 (5 bases). DNA for the CDR3: TGCAGTGCTAGATGGGGGGAAGGCTACACCTTC. Its translation is CSARWGEGYTF.